This TCR beta chain comes out of a study of blood T cells in healthy people across ages. CDR3 length equals 15 residues. CDR1 is MNHEY, CDR2 SVGAGI, per germline. V gave up 2 bases and J gave up 1 base, with 11 bases separating them. The authors ran a second PCR of roughly 6 to 12 cycles using a sample-barcoded 5' primer and a J-beta primer mix. Each CDR3 protein is one row after TCRdb ran MiXCR on the 5' RACE reads. The sample contains about a million distinct CDR3 sequences, around two fifths of which appear only once. Sequenced input: blood. The chain links TRBV6-5 to TRBJ1-1, with D perhaps TRBD1 (5 bases). The TCR sequence derives from a man aged 18 to 35 in good health. This CDR3 is CASSYKVGANTEAFF. CDR3 nucleotides: TGTGCCAGCAGTTACAAGGTCGGGGCGAACACTGAAGCTTTCTTT.